The rows below give T cell receptor beta chains drawn from one sample of a study of cytomegalovirus exposure and HLA in healthy donors. Sequencing used immunoSEQ multiplex PCR; TCRdb keeps in-frame clones, though not all of them. The sample yields some 63,000 clones, more than 70% seen once. Source material: PBMCs. The receptors shown here come from a woman aged 18-30 years in good health and CMV-seronegative. The CDR3 runs from the conserved cysteine through the conserved F or W. D genes are given only for firm matches. Clone size is not always given. Where it is, it says once, few, many or a class for expanded clones.

J: TRBJ1-2; V: TRBV7-9; D: -; size: -; CDR3: CASSLVTGPRSGYTF; DNA: TGTGCCAGCAGCTTAGTAACAGGGCCTAGGTCCGGCTACACCTTC
J: TRBJ2-1; V: TRBV19; D: TRBD2; size: once; CDR3: CASSPASGGYNEQFF; DNA: TGTGCCAGTAGCCCAGCTAGCGGGGGCTACAATGAGCAGTTCTTC
J: TRBJ1-1; V: TRBV28; D: TRBD1; size: -; CDR3: CATTGGSRTEAFF; DNA: TGTGCCACCACAGGGGGCTCGCGGACTGAAGCTTTCTTT
J: TRBJ2-2; V: TRBV5-6; D: TRBD1; size: -; CDR3: CASSPTGFATGELFF; DNA: TGTGCCAGCAGCCCGACAGGGTTTGCCACCGGGGAGCTGTTTTTT
J: TRBJ2-7; V: TRBV6-5; D: TRBD1; size: -; CDR3: CASGGQVNSYEQYF; DNA: TGTGCCAGCGGAGGACAGGTCAACTCCTACGAGCAGTACTTC
J: TRBJ1-2; V: TRBV28; D: TRBD1; size: -; CDR3: CASSHRRDRASLTYGYTF; DNA: TGTGCCAGCAGCCACCGCCGGGACAGGGCTTCCCTAACCTATGGCTACACCTTC
J: TRBJ2-3; V: TRBV19; D: TRBD2; size: -; CDR3: CASSRLAGDTSTDTQYF; DNA: TGTGCCAGTAGTCGGCTAGCGGGGGATACTAGCACAGATACGCAGTATTTT
J: TRBJ2-5; V: TRBV6-1; D: -; size: -; CDR3: CASSEGAETQYF; DNA: TGTGCCAGCAGTGAAGGGGCTGAGACCCAGTACTTC
J: TRBJ2-2; V: TRBV6-5; D: -; size: -; CDR3: CASSFTGQGELFF; DNA: TGTGCCAGCAGTTTTACAGGGCAAGGGGAGCTGTTTTTT
J: TRBJ2-1; V: TRBV6-4; D: -; size: -; CDR3: CASSDRGDYNEQFF; DNA: TGTGCCAGCAGTGACAGGGGCGACTACAATGAGCAGTTCTTC
J: TRBJ1-4; V: TRBV18; D: -; size: -; CDR3: CASSPSEKLFF; DNA: TGTGCCAGCTCACCGAGTGAAAAACTGTTTTTT
J: TRBJ1-1; V: TRBV15; D: TRBD1; size: once; CDR3: CATSRGGQGNTEAFF; DNA: TGTGCCACCAGCAGAGGGGGACAGGGGAACACTGAAGCTTTCTTT
J: TRBJ2-5; V: TRBV2; D: -; size: once; CDR3: CASSEAPRGQETQYF; DNA: TGTGCCAGCAGTGAAGCGCCGCGGGGACAAGAGACCCAGTACTTC
J: TRBJ2-7; V: TRBV27; D: TRBD1; size: -; CDR3: CASSPGQGNEQYF; DNA: TGTGCCAGCAGTCCGGGACAGGGAAACGAGCAGTACTTC
J: TRBJ2-3; V: TRBV7-2; D: -; size: -; CDR3: CASSLVSSAGTDTQYF; DNA: TGTGCCAGCAGCTTAGTGAGCTCAGCGGGCACAGATACGCAGTATTTT
J: TRBJ1-3; V: TRBV4-1; D: -; size: -; CDR3: CASSPGTPKHGNTIYF; DNA: TGCGCCAGCAGCCCCGGGACTCCAAAGCATGGAAACACCATATATTTT
J: TRBJ2-2; V: TRBV4-2; D: TRBD2; size: -; CDR3: CASSQTISGGPGELFF; DNA: TGTGCCAGCAGCCAAACAATTTCGGGGGGGCCGGGGGAGCTGTTTTTT
J: TRBJ1-1; V: TRBV2; D: TRBD1; size: -; CDR3: CASKWGLPGTGGSLGENTEAFF; DNA: TGTGCCAGCAAGTGGGGCCTTCCGGGGACAGGGGGCTCCCTGGGGGAAAACACTGAAGCTTTCTTT
J: TRBJ1-2; V: TRBV12-2; D: -; size: -; CDR3: CASRFSRSTSEQGPGYTF; DNA: TGTGCAAGTCGCTTCTCACGATCAACATCCGAACAGGGGCCTGGCTACACCTTC
J: TRBJ2-7; V: TRBV19; D: -; size: -; CDR3: CASSIASSYEQYF; DNA: TGTGCCAGTAGTATAGCTAGCAGCTACGAGCAGTACTTC
J: TRBJ1-2; V: TRBV28; D: -; size: -; CDR3: CASSLKGNYGYTF; DNA: TGTGCCAGCAGTTTAAAGGGGAACTATGGCTACACCTTC
J: TRBJ1-5; V: TRBV2; D: -; size: -; CDR3: CASSDPGADQPQHF; DNA: TGTGCCAGCAGTGACCCAGGGGCGGATCAGCCCCAGCATTTT
J: TRBJ1-2; V: TRBV7-8; D: -; size: once; CDR3: CASSGGRVGVYGYTF; DNA: TGTGCCAGCAGCGGAGGAAGGGTCGGAGTCTATGGCTACACCTTC
J: TRBJ2-1; V: TRBV19; D: -; size: -; CDR3: CASSPGLTDNEQFF; DNA: TGTGCCAGTAGTCCGGGACTCACTGACAATGAGCAGTTCTTC
J: TRBJ1-1; V: TRBV6-6; D: TRBD1; size: -; CDR3: CASRKDRESETFF; DNA: TGTGCCAGCAGGAAAGACAGGGAGTCTGAAACTTTCTTT
J: TRBJ2-7; V: TRBV28; D: -; size: few; CDR3: CASSPNYEQYF; DNA: TGTGCCAGCAGTCCAAACTACGAGCAGTACTTC
J: TRBJ1-1; V: TRBV6-6; D: -; size: -; CDR3: CASRRDGRTEAFF; DNA: TGTGCCAGCCGGAGGGACGGGCGCACTGAAGCTTTCTTT
J: TRBJ2-3; V: TRBV7-9; D: -; size: -; CDR3: CASSLGDSTDTQYF; DNA: TGTGCCAGCAGCTTAGGCGACTCGACAGATACGCAGTATTTT
J: TRBJ2-1; V: TRBV5-1; D: -; size: -; CDR3: CASSLVAGTYNEQFF; DNA: TGCGCCAGCAGCTTGGTTGCGGGGACCTACAATGAGCAGTTCTTC
J: TRBJ2-1; V: TRBV25-1; D: -; size: -; CDR3: CASSGMPGVANEQFF; DNA: TGTGCCAGCAGTGGAATGCCGGGAGTTGCAAATGAGCAGTTCTTC
J: TRBJ2-5; V: TRBV5-6; D: -; size: -; CDR3: CALPGGTNEKYQETQYF; DNA: TGTGCCTTACCCGGGGGAACCAACGAGAAGTACCAAGAGACCCAGTACTTC
J: TRBJ1-2; V: TRBV25-1; D: TRBD1; size: -; CDR3: CASSAMGQGDVYGYTF; DNA: TGTGCCAGCAGTGCAATGGGACAGGGAGACGTGTATGGCTACACCTTC
J: TRBJ2-3; V: TRBV4-2; D: TRBD2; size: -; CDR3: CASSQGTSGADTQYF; DNA: TGTGCCAGCAGCCAAGGGACTAGCGGGGCAGATACGCAGTATTTT
J: TRBJ1-5; V: TRBV5-4; D: -; size: -; CDR3: CATQRDFGNQPQHF; DNA: TGTGCCACGCAACGGGACTTCGGCAATCAGCCCCAGCATTTT
J: TRBJ1-2; V: TRBV19; D: -; size: -; CDR3: CASSIRTSGYTF; DNA: TGTGCCAGTAGTATAAGGACTTCGGGCTACACCTTC
J: TRBJ2-5; V: TRBV7-6; D: -; size: -; CDR3: CASTVAREKTQYF; DNA: TGTGCCAGCACCGTGGCTAGGGAGAAGACCCAGTACTTC
J: TRBJ2-5; V: TRBV19; D: TRBD1; size: -; CDR3: CASSVRTGGLETQYF; DNA: TGTGCCAGTAGTGTCAGGACAGGGGGCTTGGAGACCCAGTACTTC
J: TRBJ2-3; V: TRBV4-1; D: TRBD2; size: -; CDR3: CASSQVFLRGGPYTQYF; DNA: TGCGCCAGCAGCCAAGTGTTTTTGCGGGGGGGCCCATATACGCAGTATTTT
J: TRBJ2-5; V: TRBV11-3; D: -; size: once; CDR3: CASSLTVPGFGQETQYF; DNA: TGTGCCAGCAGCTTAACCGTCCCAGGGTTCGGGCAAGAGACCCAGTACTTC
J: TRBJ1-6; V: TRBV11-1; D: -; size: once; CDR3: CASSPPGSALHF; DNA: TGTGCCAGCAGCCCTCCGGGTTCAGCCCTCCACTTT
J: TRBJ2-1; V: TRBV27; D: TRBD2; size: -; CDR3: CASSARLAGGINEQFF; DNA: TGTGCCAGCAGTGCGCGACTAGCGGGAGGCATAAATGAGCAGTTCTTC
J: TRBJ1-5; V: TRBV27; D: -; size: -; CDR3: CASKGAGAGNQPQHF; DNA: TGTGCCAGCAAAGGGGCAGGGGCAGGCAATCAGCCCCAGCATTTT
J: TRBJ1-5; V: TRBV10-2; D: TRBD1; size: -; CDR3: CASSESPFRTGNNQPQHF; DNA: TGCGCCAGCAGCGAGTCTCCATTCCGGACAGGGAACAATCAGCCCCAGCATTTT
J: TRBJ1-3; V: TRBV6-5; D: TRBD1; size: -; CDR3: CASSYAQGPGNTIYF; DNA: TGTGCCAGCAGTTACGCACAGGGGCCTGGAAACACCATATATTTT
J: TRBJ1-5; V: TRBV6-6; D: -; size: -; CDR3: CASSYRGGDQPQHF; DNA: TGTGCCAGCAGTTACCGAGGAGGGGATCAGCCCCAGCATTTT
J: TRBJ2-5; V: TRBV28; D: TRBD2; size: -; CDR3: CASSLLAGGHKETQYF; DNA: TGTGCCAGCAGTTTACTCGCGGGGGGGCATAAAGAGACCCAGTACTTC
J: TRBJ2-3; V: TRBV5-6; D: -; size: -; CDR3: CASSLPAVLADTDTQYF; DNA: TGTGCCAGCAGCTTGCCGGCAGTACTAGCCGATACAGATACGCAGTATTTT
J: TRBJ2-1; V: TRBV28; D: TRBD2; size: -; CDR3: CASRARGGSSYNEQFF; DNA: TGTGCCAGCAGGGCCCGCGGGGGGAGCTCCTACAATGAGCAGTTCTTC
J: TRBJ1-1; V: TRBV29-1; D: -; size: -; CDR3: CSVMNTEAFF; DNA: TGCAGCGTCATGAACACTGAAGCTTTCTTT
J: TRBJ2-1; V: TRBV5-1; D: TRBD2; size: -; CDR3: CASSQTSGNNEQFF; DNA: TGCGCCAGCAGCCAGACTAGCGGGAACAATGAGCAGTTCTTC
J: TRBJ2-7; V: TRBV5-4; D: -; size: -; CDR3: CASSSREMQGEQYF; DNA: TGTGCCAGCAGCTCCAGGGAAATGCAGGGCGAGCAGTACTTC
J: TRBJ1-6; V: TRBV30; D: -; size: few; CDR3: CAWSEWGWNSPLHF; DNA: TGTGCCTGGAGTGAGTGGGGCTGGAATTCACCCCTCCACTTT
J: TRBJ1-1; V: TRBV19; D: -; size: -; CDR3: CARTGLNTEAFF; DNA: TGTGCCAGGACAGGTTTGAACACTGAAGCTTTCTTT
J: TRBJ1-1; V: TRBV7-9; D: TRBD1; size: -; CDR3: CASINAGTGNTEAFF; DNA: TGTGCCAGCATCAACGCCGGGACAGGGAACACTGAAGCTTTCTTT